The next 10 T cell receptor beta chains were all read from a single sample in a study of blood T cell repertoires in COVID-19. The table came from immunoSEQ multiplex PCR; TCRdb's copy has only in-frame clones and leaves some out. The sample consists of approximately 69,000 clones, about 82% of them appearing once. Sequenced input: peripheral blood. The origin of the receptors is a woman aged 55-70 years with acute or convalescent COVID-19.

The chain has TRBV6-5 and TRBJ2-7; 9 positions agree with TRBD1. This CDR3 is 15 amino acids long. Germline assignment: CDR1 MNHEY and CDR2 SVGAGI. The V gene end was trimmed by 7 bases and the J gene end by 3 bases; junction bases not matched to a gene: 10. The CDR3 DNA is TGTGCCAGCAAAAGAGAGGGGACAGGGATCTACGAGCAGTACTTC. It specifies CASKREGTGIYEQYF.

The chain has TRBV27 and TRBJ1-6, with 9 bases matching TRBD1. V was clipped by 5 bases and J by 6 bases; unmatched bases: 8. CDR3 length: 16 amino acids. Germline V gene sequence: CDR1 MNHEY, CDR2 SMNVEV (reference sequence). CDR3 sequence (DNA): TGTGCCAGCAGTGTGGACCGGGACAGGGCTAATTCACCCCTCCACTTT. It codes for CASSVDRDRANSPLHF.

The V call is TRBV5-1, the J call TRBJ2-7; the match to TRBD1 covers 10 bases. The V and J ends lost 7 bases and 6 bases, in that order; junction bases with no gene match: 13. CDR3 length equals 15 residues. Germline CDR1 is SGHRS and CDR2 is YFSETQ. CDR3 sequence reads: CASGWLTGGLGEQYF. The CDR3 DNA follows: TGCGCCAGCGGATGGTTGACAGGGGGCCTCGGCGAGCAGTACTTC.

This clone occurred once. V usage is TRBV4-1 and J usage is TRBJ2-5; 12 nucleotides agree with TRBD2. There are 15 residues in the CDR3. The V and J ends lost 2 bases and 5 bases, in that order; junction bases with no gene match: 3. Germline lookup yields CDR1 MGHRA and CDR2 YSYEKL. CDR3 in DNA: TGCGCCAGCAGCCAACGACTAGCGGGAGCGGAGACCCAGTACTTC. Amino acids: CASSQRLAGAETQYF.

The rearrangement links TRBV19 to TRBJ1-1; 8 bases are shared with TRBD1. The CDR3 contains 15 residues. CDR1 is LNHDA and CDR2 is SQIVND in the germline V gene (reference sequence). Unmatched junction bases numbered 7, after V lost 3 bases and J lost 4 bases. The CDR3 DNA reads as TGTGCCAGTAGTATCCGGACAGGGTCGGGCACTGAAGCTTTCTTT. It specifies CASSIRTGSGTEAFF.

The genes are TRBV15 and TRBJ1-6, with D perhaps matching TRBD1 (5 bases). CDR1 is LNHNV, CDR2 YYDKDF, per germline (reference sequence). V lost 5 bases and J lost 9, with 17 bases in between. The CDR3 is 15 amino acids. In DNA form, the CDR3 reads TGTGCCACCAGCCCTTCGCCGGGGGTGGGTTCACCCCTCCACTTT. Translating gives CATSPSPGVGSPLHF. The entire variable domain, with the rest obtained from reference TRBV15 and TRBJ1-6, is as follows: DAMVIQNPRYQVTQFGKPVTLSCSQTLNHNVMYWYQQKSSQAPKLLFHYYDKDFNNEADTPDNFQSRRPNTSFCFLDIRSPGLGDTAMYLCATSPSPGVGSPLHFGNGTRLTVT.

The chain uses TRBV11-2 and TRBJ2-7, with D possibly TRBD2 on 6 matching bases. Deletions cut 1 base from V and 3 bases from J, with 19 bases between. The CDR3 consists of 17 residues. In germline, CDR1 is SGHAT, CDR2 FQNNGV. The CDR3 region has the DNA TGTGCCAGCAGCTTAGGGGGTAGCGGCATAAGATTCTACGAGCAGTACTTC. Amino acids: CASSLGGSGIRFYEQYF.

DNA of the CDR3: TGCGCCAGCAGCCAACCCCGTGGGACTAGCAGGGGGCTGGATACGCAGTATTTT. Its translation: CASSQPRGTSRGLDTQYF. The chain is built from TRBV4-1 and TRBJ2-3, with D maybe TRBD2 (9 bases). The germline gives CDR1 MGHRA, CDR2 YSYEKL. This CDR3 has 18 amino acids. V lost 2 bases and J lost 6, with 24 bases in between.

This clone was observed a handful of times. The chain couples TRBV28 to TRBJ2-7; D unresolved. Germline V CDR1 and CDR2: MDHEN, SYDVKM. Trimming cost V 5 bases and J 4 bases, with 6 bases left between them. The CDR3 covers 11 residues. The DNA for the CDR3 is TGTGCCAGCAGTCGAGAGTACGAGCAGTACTTC. It encodes CASSREYEQYF.

The chain employs TRBV5-1 and TRBJ1-2; unclear D gene. This CDR3 is built from 13 residues. Germline V lookup: CDR1 SGHRS, CDR2 YFSETQ. V lost 0 bases, J lost 6 bases, and 9 bases lay in between. CDR3 nucleotide sequence: TGCGCCAGCAGCTTGGGTGGAGATAATGGCTACACCTTC. Protein product: CASSLGGDNGYTF.